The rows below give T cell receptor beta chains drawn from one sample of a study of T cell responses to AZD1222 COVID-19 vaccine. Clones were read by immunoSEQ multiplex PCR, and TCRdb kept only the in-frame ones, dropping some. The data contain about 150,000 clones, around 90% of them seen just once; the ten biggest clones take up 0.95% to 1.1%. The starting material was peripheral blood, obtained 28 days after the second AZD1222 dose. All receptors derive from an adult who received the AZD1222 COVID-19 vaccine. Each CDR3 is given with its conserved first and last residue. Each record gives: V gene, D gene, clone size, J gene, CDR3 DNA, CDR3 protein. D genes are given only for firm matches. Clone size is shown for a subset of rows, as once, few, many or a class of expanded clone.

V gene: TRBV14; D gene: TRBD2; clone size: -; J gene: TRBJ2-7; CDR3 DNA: TGTGCCAGCAGCCACCCGGGGACTACATACGAGCAGTACTTC; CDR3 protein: CASSHPGTTYEQYF
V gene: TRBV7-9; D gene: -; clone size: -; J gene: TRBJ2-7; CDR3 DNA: TGTGCCAGCAGAATACAGGGCTACGAGCAGTACTTC; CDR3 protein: CASRIQGYEQYF
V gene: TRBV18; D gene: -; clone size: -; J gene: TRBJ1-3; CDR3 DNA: TGTGCCAGCTCACCAACCTTCTCTGGAAACACCATATATTTT; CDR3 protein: CASSPTFSGNTIYF
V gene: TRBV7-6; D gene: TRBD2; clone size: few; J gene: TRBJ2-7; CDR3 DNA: TGTGCCAGCAGCCCCTCTAGCGGGGGGTTAGGGTACGAGCAGTACTTC; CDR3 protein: CASSPSSGGLGYEQYF
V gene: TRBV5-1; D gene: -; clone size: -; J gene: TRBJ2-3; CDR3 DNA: TGCGCCAGCAGCTTGCAGGGGGGGACAGATACGCAGTATTTT; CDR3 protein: CASSLQGGTDTQYF
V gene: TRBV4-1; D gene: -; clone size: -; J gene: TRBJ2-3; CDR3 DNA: TGCGCCAGCAGCCACGTTCGCAATAGGGTCCCCACAGATACGCAGTATTTT; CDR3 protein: CASSHVRNRVPTDTQYF
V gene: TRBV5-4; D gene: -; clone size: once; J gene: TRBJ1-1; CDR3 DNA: TGTGCCAGCAGCTTGCTTCAGGGGGAAGCTTTCTTT; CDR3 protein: CASSLLQGEAFF
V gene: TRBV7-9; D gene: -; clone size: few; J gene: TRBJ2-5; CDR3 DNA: TGTGCCAGCAGCTTCGGAGGTGGGGAGACCCAGTACTTC; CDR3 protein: CASSFGGGETQYF
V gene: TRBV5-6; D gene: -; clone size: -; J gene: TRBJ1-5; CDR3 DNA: TGTGCCAGCAGCCCGTTCCTACAGGGTAGCAATCAGCCCCAGCATTTT; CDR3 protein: CASSPFLQGSNQPQHF
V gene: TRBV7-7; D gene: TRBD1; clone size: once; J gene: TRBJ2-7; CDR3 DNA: TGTGCCAGCAGCTTAAGTACTGGGACAGGGTACGAGCAGTACTTC; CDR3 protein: CASSLSTGTGYEQYF
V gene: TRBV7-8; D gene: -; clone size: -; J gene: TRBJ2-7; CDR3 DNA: TGTGCCAGCAGCCCCTCCATGGTTCAGTACTTC; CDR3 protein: CASSPSMVQYF
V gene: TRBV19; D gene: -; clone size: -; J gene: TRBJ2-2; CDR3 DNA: TGTGCCAGTAAGGGGAGGCAGTCGTACGACACCGGGGAGCTGTTTTTT; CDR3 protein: CASKGRQSYDTGELFF
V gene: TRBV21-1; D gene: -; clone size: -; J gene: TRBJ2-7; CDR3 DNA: TGTGCCAGCAGCTCGTCGCCGGGGCCCTACGAGCAGTACTTC; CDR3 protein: CASSSSPGPYEQYF
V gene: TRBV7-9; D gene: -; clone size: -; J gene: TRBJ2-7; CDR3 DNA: TGTGCCAGCAGCCCATCCGCCTCCCGGGGACATCCCTACGAGCAGTACTTC; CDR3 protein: CASSPSASRGHPYEQYF
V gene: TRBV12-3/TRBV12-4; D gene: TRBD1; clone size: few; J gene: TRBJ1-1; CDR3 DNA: TGTGCCAGCAGTCCCGGACAGGCTGAAGCTTTCTTT; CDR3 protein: CASSPGQAEAFF
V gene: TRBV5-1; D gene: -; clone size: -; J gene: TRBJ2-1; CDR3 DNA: TGCGCCAGCAGCTTGGTCGCGGGCCCCGGGGGTAATGAGCAGTTCTTC; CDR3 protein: CASSLVAGPGGNEQFF
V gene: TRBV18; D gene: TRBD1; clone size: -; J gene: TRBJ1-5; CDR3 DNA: TGTGCCAGCTCTCCGGACAGGGTTGTGAATCAGCCCCAGCATTTT; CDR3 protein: CASSPDRVVNQPQHF
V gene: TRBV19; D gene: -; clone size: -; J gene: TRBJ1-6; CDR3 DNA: TGTGCCTGTGGGGGGAGCCCTAATTCACCCCTCCACTTT; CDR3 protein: CACGGSPNSPLHF
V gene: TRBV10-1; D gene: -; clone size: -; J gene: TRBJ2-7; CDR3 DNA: TGCGCCAGCAGTGAGTCGAGTAGATACGAGCAGTACTTC; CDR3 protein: CASSESSRYEQYF
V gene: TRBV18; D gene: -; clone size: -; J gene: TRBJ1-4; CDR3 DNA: TGTGCCAGCTCACCGGGCCTGAATGAAAAACTGTTTTTT; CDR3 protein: CASSPGLNEKLFF
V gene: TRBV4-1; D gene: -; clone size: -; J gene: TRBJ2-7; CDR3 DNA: TGCGCCAGCAGCGTGGGGAGTTCCTACGAGCAGTACTTC; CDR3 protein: CASSVGSSYEQYF
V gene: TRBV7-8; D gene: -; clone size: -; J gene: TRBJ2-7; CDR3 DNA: TGTGCCAGCAGCTTAGCGGCCAGCGCCGAGCAGTACTTC; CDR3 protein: CASSLAASAEQYF
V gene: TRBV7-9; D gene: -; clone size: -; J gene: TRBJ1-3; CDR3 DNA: TGTGCCAGCCTGAGTGAAGGGGACACCATATATTTT; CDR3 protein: CASLSEGDTIYF
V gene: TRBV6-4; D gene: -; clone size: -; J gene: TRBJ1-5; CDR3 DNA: TGTGCCAGCATCCATCACAGAAAAGCTACGCCTACCGATCAGCCCCAGCATTTT; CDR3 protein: CASIHHRKATPTDQPQHF
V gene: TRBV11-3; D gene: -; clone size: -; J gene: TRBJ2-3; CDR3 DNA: TGTGCCAGCAGCTTAGAGGCAGCTAGCACAGATACGCAGTATTTT; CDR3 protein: CASSLEAASTDTQYF
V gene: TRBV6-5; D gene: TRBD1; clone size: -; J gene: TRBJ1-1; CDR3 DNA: TGTGCCAGCAGGGCGGGACAGGCAAACACTGAAGCTTTCTTT; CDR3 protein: CASRAGQANTEAFF
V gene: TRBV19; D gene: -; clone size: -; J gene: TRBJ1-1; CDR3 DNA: TGTGCCAGTAGTCTTTCGACTCAGAGCACTGAAGCTTTCTTT; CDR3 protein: CASSLSTQSTEAFF
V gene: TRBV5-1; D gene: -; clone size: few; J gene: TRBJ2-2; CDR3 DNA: TGCGCCAGCAGCCCGACCAGGGCAACCGGGGAGCTGTTTTTT; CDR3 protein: CASSPTRATGELFF
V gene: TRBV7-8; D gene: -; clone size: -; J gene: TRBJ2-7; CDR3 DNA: TGTGCCAGCAGCCCGCTACCACTAGTCCGGGAGCAGTACTTC; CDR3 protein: CASSPLPLVREQYF
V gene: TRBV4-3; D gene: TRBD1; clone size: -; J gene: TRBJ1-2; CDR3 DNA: TGCGCCAGCAGCCAACTAACAAAACAGGGGTTCGGTGGCTACACCTTC; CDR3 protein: CASSQLTKQGFGGYTF
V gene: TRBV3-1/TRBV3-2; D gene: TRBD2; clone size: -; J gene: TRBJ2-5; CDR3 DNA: TGTGCCAGCAGCCCGACATCAGTGGGGGGGGAGACCCAGTACTTC; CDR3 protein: CASSPTSVGGETQYF
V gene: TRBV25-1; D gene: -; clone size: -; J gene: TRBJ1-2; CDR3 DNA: TGCATCAGGGACGTCCCGAGGGGTGATGGCTACACCTTC; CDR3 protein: CIRDVPRGDGYTF
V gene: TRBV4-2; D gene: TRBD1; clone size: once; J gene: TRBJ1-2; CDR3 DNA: TGTGCCAGCAGCCACGGACAGGGCACTAACTATGGCTACACCTTC; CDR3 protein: CASSHGQGTNYGYTF
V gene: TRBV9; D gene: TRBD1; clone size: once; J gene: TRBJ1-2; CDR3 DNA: TGTGCCAGCAGCGTAGCTCCCGGACAGGGAGGCGGCTACACCTTC; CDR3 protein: CASSVAPGQGGGYTF
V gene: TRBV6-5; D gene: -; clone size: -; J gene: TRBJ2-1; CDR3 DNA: TGTGCCAGCACCGATGGTCTCAGGTCCTACAATGAGCAGTTCTTC; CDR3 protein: CASTDGLRSYNEQFF
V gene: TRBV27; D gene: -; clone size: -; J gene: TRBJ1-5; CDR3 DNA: TGTGCCAGCAGTGCAGGGTCTAGCAATCAGCCCCAGCATTTT; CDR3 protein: CASSAGSSNQPQHF
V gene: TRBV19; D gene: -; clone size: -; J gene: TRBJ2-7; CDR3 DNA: TGTGCCAGTAGGGGAGGTCAGCGATTTCGATCGGGCGAGCAGTACTTC; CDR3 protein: CASRGGQRFRSGEQYF
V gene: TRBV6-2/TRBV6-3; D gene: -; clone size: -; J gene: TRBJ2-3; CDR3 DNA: TGTGCCAGCAGTTCGGTCACAGATACGCAGTATTTT; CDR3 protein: CASSSVTDTQYF
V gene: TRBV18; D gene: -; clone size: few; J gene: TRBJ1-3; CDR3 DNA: TGTGCCAGCTCACGGAGGGACTCAGGAAACACCATATATTTT; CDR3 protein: CASSRRDSGNTIYF
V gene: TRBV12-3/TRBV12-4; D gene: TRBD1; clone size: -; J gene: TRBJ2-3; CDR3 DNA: TGTGCCAGCAACAACAGGGGGGCAGATACGCAGTATTTT; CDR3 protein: CASNNRGADTQYF
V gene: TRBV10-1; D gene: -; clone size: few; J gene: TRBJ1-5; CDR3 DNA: TGCGCCAGCAGTGACTACAATCAGCCCCAGCATTTT; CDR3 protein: CASSDYNQPQHF
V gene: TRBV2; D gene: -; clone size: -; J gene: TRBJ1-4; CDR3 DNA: TGTGCCAGCAGCCGGGACTCAGTCTATGAAAAACTGTTTTTT; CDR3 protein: CASSRDSVYEKLFF
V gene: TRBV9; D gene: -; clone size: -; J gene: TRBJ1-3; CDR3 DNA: TGTGCCAGCAGCGTCGGAGGGATACCTGGAAACACCATATATTTT; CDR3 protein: CASSVGGIPGNTIYF
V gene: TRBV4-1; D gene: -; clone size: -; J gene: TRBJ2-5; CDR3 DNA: TGCGCCAGCAGCCCAGACCCCCGGGACACACAAGAGACCCAGTACTTC; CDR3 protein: CASSPDPRDTQETQYF